The 29 T cell receptor beta chains below come from one sample, sequenced in a study of identical twins. Via MiXCR, TCRdb re-called the 5' RACE reads, giving one row per CDR3 protein. The sample yields hundreds of thousands of distinct CDR3 sequences, about 20% seen once. The sample was also linked to a second study, of T cells expressing NK-cell markers.

The specimen sequenced was PBMCs. The origin of the receptors is a woman aged 18 to 35 in good health.

The gene calls are TRBV6-5 and TRBJ1-6, with unresolved D. With 5 bases removed from V and 9 bases from J, the gap between germline ends came to 8 bases. Germline values: CDR1 MNHEY, CDR2 SVGAGI. The CDR3 spans 12 residues. The CDR3 is CASSKASSPLHF. Here the CDR3 DNA reads TGTGCCAGCAGTAAAGCTAGTTCACCCCTCCACTTT.

The sample holds a few counts of this clonotype. The chain combines TRBV10-3 with TRBJ2-7, with no clear D. Looked up from germline, CDR1 is ENHRY and CDR2 is SYGVKD. This CDR3 comprises 14 residues. The V end was cut by 0 bases, the J end by 3 bases, with 9 bases between. CDR3: CAISESYGFYEQYF. CDR3 sequence (DNA): TGTGCCATCAGTGAGTCGTATGGCTTCTACGAGCAGTACTTC.

The table lists this clonotype with a few counts. The chain uses TRBV6-2 or TRBV6-3 and TRBJ2-7; tentative D call: TRBD2 (5 bases). The CDR3 has 13 amino acids. Trimming cost V 6 bases and J 3 bases, with 12 bases left between them. Germline CDR1 reads MNHEY; CDR2 reads SVGEGT. CDR3: CASSQGLGYEQYF. DNA for the CDR3: TGTGCCAGCAGCCAAGGACTTGGCTACGAGCAGTACTTC.

The chain uses TRBV5-1 and TRBJ2-2; possibly TRBD2 for D (5 bases). Germline lookup yields CDR1 SGHRS and CDR2 YFSETQ. V lost 3 bases, J lost 6 bases, and 12 bases lay in between. This CDR3 is 14 amino acids long. The CDR3 sequence: CASSWTSGAGELFF. The CDR3 DNA sequence: TGCGCCAGCAGCTGGACTTCCGGGGCCGGGGAGCTGTTTTTT.

The V and J genes are TRBV12-3 or TRBV12-4 and TRBJ2-1; D uncertain. Trimming stripped 4 bases from V and 6 bases from J, with 13 bases between. The CDR3 consists of 14 residues. The CDR3 sequence: CASSYSLASNEQFF. The CDR3 DNA follows: TGTGCCAGCAGTTATAGTCTTGCGAGCAATGAGCAGTTCTTC.

This sequence joins TRBV27 and TRBJ2-7; perhaps TRBD2 as D (6 bases). V was shortened by 6 bases and J by 3 bases, with 15 bases between the two germline ends. There are 14 residues in the CDR3. Germline lookup yields CDR1 MNHEY and CDR2 SMNVEV (reference sequence). CDR3 nucleotides: TGTGCCAGCAGGGAGGGAGTCTTCGGCTACGAGCAGTACTTC. Residues: CASREGVFGYEQYF.

The rearrangement uses TRBV7-2 and TRBJ2-5, with D perhaps given as TRBD1 or TRBD2 (5 bases each). Per germline, CDR1 SGHTA and CDR2 FQGNSA. V was pared by 6 bases and J by 3 bases, with 17 bases between. CDR3 length: 15 residues. The CDR3 reads CASSTARGGEETQYF. CDR3 coding DNA: TGTGCCAGCAGTACAGCCCGGGGCGGTGAAGAGACCCAGTACTTC.

In this sample, this clonotype turned up many times. The chain recombines TRBV5-6 with TRBJ2-1; 7 bases line up with TRBD2. The CDR3 covers 13 residues. CDR1 and CDR2 from the germline V gene are SGHDT and YYEEEE. Trimming took 1 base from V and 13 from J; bases not matched to a gene: 8. The CDR3 DNA is TGTGCCAGCAGCTTGTTAGCGGGCGGTACTCAGTTCTTC. It is translated as CASSLLAGGTQFF.

The rearrangement uses TRBV10-3 and TRBJ2-3, with D uncertain. Trimming removed 4 bases at V and 4 bases at J, with 12 bases between. CDR1 and CDR2 (germline): ENHRY, SYGVKD. This CDR3 has 14 residues. CDR3 coding DNA: TGTGCCATCAGTGGACTTCCCGGTGCAGATACGCAGTATTTT. Residues: CAISGLPGADTQYF.

Concerning this clonotype: The junction differs from germline at one of its ends, possibly a read error. V is TRBV7-9 and J is TRBJ2-7; tentative D call: TRBD2 (5 bases). In germline, CDR1 is SEHNR, CDR2 FQNEAQ (reference sequence). CDR3 size: 14 residues. CDR3 region: CASSLVSGYSEHYF. The CDR3 DNA reads as TGTGCCAGCAGCTTAGTATCCGGGTATAGCGAGCACTACTTC.

This clonotype was counted between two and nine times. The J gene is TRBJ2-3, the V gene TRBV16; D gene unclear. Germline V lookup: CDR1 KGHSY, CDR2 FQNENV. The V gene lost 5 bases and the J gene lost 1 base, with 13 bases spanning the gap. This CDR3 is built from 15 residues. CDR3 residues: CASSMTSPRTDTQYF. The CDR3 DNA reads TGTGCCAGCAGCATGACCTCTCCCCGCACAGATACGCAGTATTTT.

The CDR3 here is CASSSGTGIHNEQFF. In nucleotides, the CDR3 is TGTGCCAGCAGTTCCGGGACAGGGATCCACAATGAGCAGTTCTTC. The chain carries TRBV12-3 or TRBV12-4 and TRBJ2-1; TRBD1 agrees at 9 bases. CDR3 length: 15 residues. V shed 4 bases, J shed 5 bases, and the junction held 6 bases outside the gene matches.

This clonotype has more than one count but fewer than ten. The V gene is TRBV20-1, the J gene TRBJ2-7; TRBD2 aligns across 9 bases. Germline-derived CDR1 and CDR2 are DFQATT and SNEGSKA (reference sequence). J was trimmed by 0 bases and V by 7 bases; bases with no gene match: 16. The CDR3 runs 17 residues. For the CDR3, the DNA is TGCAGTGTTCAATCTGACGGAGTTAGCGGGAGCTCCTACGAGCAGTACTTC. Amino acids: CSVQSDGVSGSSYEQYF.

This clonotype was counted many times. This rearrangement joins TRBV7-2 to TRBJ2-5; a possible D gene is TRBD2 (5 bases). Germline lookup yields CDR1 SGHTA and CDR2 FQGNSA. This CDR3 contains 15 residues. The V and J ends lost 4 bases and 5 bases respectively, with 17 bases between them. CDR3 coding DNA: TGTGCCAGCAGCTCAAACCTGGGGAGTCGGGAGACCCAGTACTTC. It specifies CASSSNLGSRETQYF.

This clonotype has a handful of counts. The J gene is TRBJ2-7, the V gene TRBV20-1; TRBD1 agrees at 7 bases. After removal of 1 base from V and 7 bases from J, the junction contained 10 bases not matched to a gene. Germline assignment: CDR1 DFQATT and CDR2 SNEGSKA (reference sequence). The CDR3 contains 14 residues. The CDR3 sequence: CSARGDRASGEQYF. CDR3 bases: TGCAGTGCTAGAGGAGACAGGGCCTCGGGGGAGCAGTACTTC.

This clonotype came up a few times. CDR3 residues: CASSSDTGEQYF. CDR3 bases: TGTGCCAGCAGCTCGGATACTGGGGAGCAGTACTTC. The chain is built from TRBV7-9 and TRBJ2-7; D is ambiguous. V was trimmed by 4 bases and J by 7 bases, leaving 11 bases between them. CDR1 and CDR2 (germline): SEHNR, FQNEAQ (reference sequence). The CDR3 covers 12 residues.

J is TRBJ2-7 and V is TRBV6-1; 10 bases agree with TRBD1. Germline assignment: CDR1 MNHNS and CDR2 SASEGT. The trim removed 6 bases at V and 1 base at J, leaving 3 bases unmatched. The CDR3 runs to 14 residues. The CDR3 reads CASRRQGASYEQYF. The DNA for the CDR3 is TGTGCCAGCAGGAGACAGGGGGCATCCTACGAGCAGTACTTC.

This clonotype was seen only a few times. The chain uses TRBV5-6 and TRBJ2-1; TRBD2 matches at 8 bases. This CDR3 region has 16 residues. Germline V gene data show CDR1 as SGHDT and CDR2 as YYEEEE. Trimming at V came to 1 base and at J to 5 bases, leaving 8 bases not matched to a gene. The CDR3 DNA reads TGTGCCAGCAGCTTGCTGTGGCGGGGGGCCGACAATGAGCAGTTCTTC. Its protein is CASSLLWRGADNEQFF.

In its sample, this clonotype was seen a few times. The chain combines TRBV7-2 with TRBJ2-3; 7 nucleotides match TRBD2. The CDR3 is 16 residues long. With V trimmed by 2 bases and J by 3 bases, 8 bases remained unmatched. CDR1 and CDR2 from the germline V gene are SGHTA and FQGNSA. The chain's CDR3 is CASSLSRAGLTDTQYF. The CDR3 DNA follows: TGTGCCAGCAGCTTAAGCAGAGCGGGGTTAACAGATACGCAGTATTTT.

The rearrangement links TRBV10-2 to TRBJ2-5, with 10 bases identical to TRBD2. The J segment lost 2 bases and the V segment lost 5 bases, leaving 8 bases of the junction unmatched. Germline loops: CDR1 WSHSY, CDR2 SAAADI. The CDR3 contains 16 residues. CDR3 bases: TGCGCCAGCAGTAGCCTAGCGGGGGCCGATCAAGAGACCCAGTACTTC. As protein: CASSSLAGADQETQYF.

This clonotype turned up a few times. This rearrangement joins TRBV7-2 to TRBJ1-6; D not certain. Germline V CDR1 and CDR2: SGHTA, FQGNSA. V was shortened by 5 bases and J by 7 bases, with 21 bases between the two germline ends. There are 17 residues in the CDR3. As DNA, the CDR3 is TGTGCCAGCAGCCCTACCCCCAGACATATGCAGAATTCACCCCTCCACTTT. Translating it yields CASSPTPRHMQNSPLHF.

In this sample, this clonotype turned up a few times. This sequence joins TRBV9 and TRBJ1-1; D perhaps matches TRBD1 (5 bases). The CDR3 covers 14 residues. Looked up from germline, CDR1 is SGDLS and CDR2 is YYNGEE. The V and J ends lost 4 bases and 5 bases respectively, with 15 bases between them. The CDR3, as DNA: TGTGCCAGCAGCCCTTATCCAGGGACGACTGAAGCTTTCTTT. This sequence encodes CASSPYPGTTEAFF.

The chain combines TRBV12-3 or TRBV12-4 with TRBJ1-1, with TRBD1 as a possible D gene (5 bases). V was pared by 6 bases and J by 11 bases, with 25 bases between. The CDR3 contains 15 residues. The CDR3 here is CASRLSGTPESWAFF. Here the CDR3 DNA reads TGTGCCAGCAGGCTATCCGGGACCCCCGAAAGCTGGGCTTTCTTT.

Only a few counts were recorded for this clonotype. The V and J genes are TRBV30 and TRBJ1-4; TRBD1 is a possible D gene (6 bases). The CDR3 runs 11 residues. The V end lost 5 bases, the J end lost 6 bases, and 7 bases lay between the germline ends. Per the germline V gene, CDR1 is GTSNPN and CDR2 is SVGIG (reference sequence). As DNA, the CDR3 is TGTGCCTGGCAGGGGTATGAAAAACTGTTTTTT. It encodes CAWQGYEKLFF.

The table lists this clonotype with a few counts. The J gene is TRBJ1-1, the V gene TRBV27, with D perhaps TRBD1 (6 bases). The CDR3 extends over 14 amino acids. Germline loops: CDR1 MNHEY, CDR2 SMNVEV (reference sequence). Trimming pared 6 bases from V and 7 bases from J, leaving 18 bases between. CDR3 protein: CASSLDRSNGEAFF. DNA for the CDR3: TGTGCCAGCAGCCTCGACAGGTCGAATGGTGAAGCTTTCTTT.

The rearrangement uses TRBV7-2 and TRBJ2-3, with D perhaps TRBD2 (5 bases). Germline V lookup: CDR1 SGHTA, CDR2 FQGNSA. CDR3 length: 15 residues. The V gene lost 2 bases and the J gene lost 6 bases, with 15 bases spanning the gap. For the CDR3, the DNA is TGTGCCAGCAGCTTATTTAGAATCCCGGGGGATACGCAGTATTTT. It translates to CASSLFRIPGDTQYF.

This clonotype has only a few counts. V and J are TRBV12-3 or TRBV12-4 and TRBJ1-2; D remains unclear. The CDR3 consists of 14 residues. The V gene lost 5 bases and the J gene lost 1 base, with 11 bases spanning the gap. CDR3 amino acids: CASSPGRINYGYTF. CDR3 coding DNA: TGTGCCAGCAGTCCCGGACGGATTAACTATGGCTACACCTTC.

This clonotype was detected only once. The CDR3 coding sequence is TGCGCCAGCAGCCAAGACCGGACAGGGCGCACAGATACGCAGTATTTT. The encoded protein is CASSQDRTGRTDTQYF. This chain links TRBV4-3 with TRBJ2-3; 8 nucleotides match TRBD1. This CDR3 spans 16 amino acids. Trimming took 0 bases from V and 1 from J; bases not matched to a gene: 3. In germline, CDR1 is LGHNA, CDR2 YSLEER.

This chain uses TRBV7-9 with TRBJ1-2; TRBD1 aligns across 8 bases. The J segment lost 2 bases and the V segment lost 4 bases, leaving 6 bases of the junction unmatched. Per germline, CDR1 SEHNR and CDR2 FQNEAQ (reference sequence). The CDR3 covers 15 residues. The CDR3 sequence: CASSYGRDRNYGYTF. Written as DNA, the CDR3 is TGTGCCAGCAGCTATGGTCGGGACAGGAACTATGGCTACACCTTC.